This T cell receptor beta chain was retrieved from a study of cytomegalovirus exposure and HLA in healthy donors. Study-wide findings and caveats: Segments of the TCR beta V type were, in most cases, productive about 87% or about 30% of the time in an earlier analysis. In a later analysis, a missense DCLRE1C variant was linked to TCR beta V- and J-gene trimming. The number of N-insertions in an Asian-associated ancestry cluster was reportedly below the approximately 700-donor mean in a later analysis.

13 Jbeta primers and 60 Vbeta primers were used for the PCR. Repertoires were generated with immunoSEQ multiplex PCR, while TCRdb's copy carries only in-frame clones and drops some. Here the sample spans about 140,000 clones, about three quarters being singletons. The V gene's germline CDR1 is SGHRS and CDR2 YFSETQ. The CDR3 extends over 15 amino acids. Losses at the gene ends were 4 bases for V and 4 bases for J; bases not matched to a gene: 5. On this clone itself: Its antigen is not identified.

The chain recombines TRBV5-1 with TRBJ2-3; TRBD2 matches at 11 bases. This TCR came from a man in his forties or fifties in good health and CMV-seronegative. Source material: PBMCs. The CDR3 spells CASSVSGGAADTQYF. The CDR3 DNA follows: TGCGCCAGCAGCGTTAGCGGGGGGGCCGCAGATACGCAGTATTTT. The entire variable domain, with the rest obtained from reference TRBV5-1 and TRBJ2-3, is as follows: KAGVTQTPRYLIKTRGQQVTLSCSPISGHRSVSWYQQTPGQGLQFLFEYFSETQRNKGNFPGRFSGRQFSNSRSEMNVSTLELGDSALYLCASSVSGGAADTQYFGPGTRLTVL.